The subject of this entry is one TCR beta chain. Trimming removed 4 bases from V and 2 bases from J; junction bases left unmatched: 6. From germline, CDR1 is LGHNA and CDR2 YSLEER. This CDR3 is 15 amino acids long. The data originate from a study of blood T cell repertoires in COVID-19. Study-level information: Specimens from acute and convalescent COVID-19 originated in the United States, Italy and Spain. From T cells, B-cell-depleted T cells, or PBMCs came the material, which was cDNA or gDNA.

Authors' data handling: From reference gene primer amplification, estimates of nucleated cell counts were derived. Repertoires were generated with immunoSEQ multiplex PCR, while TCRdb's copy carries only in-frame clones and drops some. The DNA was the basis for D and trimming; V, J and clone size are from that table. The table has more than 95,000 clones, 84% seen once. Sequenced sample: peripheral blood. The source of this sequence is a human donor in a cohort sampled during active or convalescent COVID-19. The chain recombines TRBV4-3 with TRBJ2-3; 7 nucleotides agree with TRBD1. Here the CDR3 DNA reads TGCGCCAGCAGCCCACAGGGGCTTCCCACAGATACGCAGTATTTT. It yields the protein CASSPQGLPTDTQYF.